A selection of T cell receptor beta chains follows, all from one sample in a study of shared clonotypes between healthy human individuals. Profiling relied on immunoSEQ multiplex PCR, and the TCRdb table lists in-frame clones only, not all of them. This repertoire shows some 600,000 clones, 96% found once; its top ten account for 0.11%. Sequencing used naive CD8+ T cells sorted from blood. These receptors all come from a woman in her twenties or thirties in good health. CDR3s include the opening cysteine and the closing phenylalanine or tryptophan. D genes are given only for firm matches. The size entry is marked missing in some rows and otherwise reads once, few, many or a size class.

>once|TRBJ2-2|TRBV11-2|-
CASSFTDDIVTGELFF
TGTGCCAGCAGTTTTACAGATGATATCGTAACCGGGGAGCTGTTTTTT
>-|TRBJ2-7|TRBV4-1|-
CASSKFTGNEQYF
TGCGCCAGCAGCAAGTTTACAGGGAACGAGCAGTACTTC
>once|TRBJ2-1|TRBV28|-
CASSFRGSTYNEQFF
TGTGCCAGCAGTTTTCGAGGGAGCACCTACAATGAGCAGTTCTTC
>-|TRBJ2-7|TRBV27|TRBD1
CASSLQGAGEQYF
TGTGCCAGCAGTTTACAGGGGGCGGGCGAGCAGTACTTC
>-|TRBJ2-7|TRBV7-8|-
CASSPAGSYEQYF
TGTGCCAGCAGCCCAGCAGGCAGCTACGAGCAGTACTTC
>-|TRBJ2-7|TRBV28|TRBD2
CASSSRTSDYEQYF
TGTGCCAGCAGTTCCCGGACTAGCGACTACGAGCAGTACTTC
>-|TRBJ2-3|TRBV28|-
CASSFLPGYTDTQYF
TGTGCCAGCAGTTTCTTGCCTGGATACACAGATACGCAGTATTTT
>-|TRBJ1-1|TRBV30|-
CAYSRGMNTEAFF
TGTGCCTACAGCAGAGGCATGAACACTGAAGCTTTCTTT
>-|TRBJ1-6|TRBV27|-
CASSLLGGSDSPLHF
TGTGCCAGCAGTTTATTGGGGGGATCTGATTCACCCCTCCACTTT
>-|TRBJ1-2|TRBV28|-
CASSTGSNYGYTF
TGTGCCAGCAGTACGGGCTCTAACTATGGCTACACCTTC